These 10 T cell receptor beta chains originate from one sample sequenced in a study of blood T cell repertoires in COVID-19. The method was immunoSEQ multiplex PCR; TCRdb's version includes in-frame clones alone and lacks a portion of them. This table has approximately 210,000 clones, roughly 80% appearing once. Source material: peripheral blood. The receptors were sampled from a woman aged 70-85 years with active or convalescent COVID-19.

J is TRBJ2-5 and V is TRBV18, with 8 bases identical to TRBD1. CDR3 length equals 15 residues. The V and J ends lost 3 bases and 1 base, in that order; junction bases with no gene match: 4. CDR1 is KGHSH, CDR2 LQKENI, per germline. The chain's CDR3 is CASSPGQGTQETQYF. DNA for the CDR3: TGTGCCAGCTCACCTGGACAGGGAACCCAAGAGACCCAGTACTTC.

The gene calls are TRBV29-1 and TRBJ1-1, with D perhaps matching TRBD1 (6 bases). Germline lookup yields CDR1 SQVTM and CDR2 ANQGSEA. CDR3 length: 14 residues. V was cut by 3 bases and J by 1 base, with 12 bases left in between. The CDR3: CSVETQGPNTEAFF. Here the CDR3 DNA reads TGCAGCGTTGAGACTCAGGGGCCGAACACTGAAGCTTTCTTT.

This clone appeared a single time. The CDR3 DNA reads TGTGCCAGTAGATCGCAGGGGGGCAATCAGCCCCAGCATTTT. It is translated as CASRSQGGNQPQHF. The chain employs TRBV19 and TRBJ1-5; 7 nucleotides line up with TRBD1. CDR1 and CDR2 (germline): LNHDA, SQIVND (reference sequence). The junction had 4 bases not matched to a gene; V was cut back by 6 bases and J by 2 bases. The CDR3 extends over 14 amino acids.

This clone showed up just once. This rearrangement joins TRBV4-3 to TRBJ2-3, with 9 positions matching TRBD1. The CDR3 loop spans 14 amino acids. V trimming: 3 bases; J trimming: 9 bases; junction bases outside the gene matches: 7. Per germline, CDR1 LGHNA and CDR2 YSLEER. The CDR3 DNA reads TGCGCCAGCAGCCAGTCCGACAGGGGGAGGACGCAGTATTTT. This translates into CASSQSDRGRTQYF.

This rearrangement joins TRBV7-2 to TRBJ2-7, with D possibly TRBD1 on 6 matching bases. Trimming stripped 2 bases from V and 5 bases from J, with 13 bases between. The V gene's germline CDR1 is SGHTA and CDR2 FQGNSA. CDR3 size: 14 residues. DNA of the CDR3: TGTGCCAGCAGCTTACTACAGGGAACTAACGAGCAGTACTTC. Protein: CASSLLQGTNEQYF.

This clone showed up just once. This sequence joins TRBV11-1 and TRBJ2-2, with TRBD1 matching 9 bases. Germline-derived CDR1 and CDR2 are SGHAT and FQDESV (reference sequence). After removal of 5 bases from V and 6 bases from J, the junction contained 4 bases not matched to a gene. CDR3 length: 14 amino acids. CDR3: CASSRRTGAGELFF. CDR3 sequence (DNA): TGTGCCAGCAGCCGACGGACAGGGGCCGGGGAGCTGTTTTTT.

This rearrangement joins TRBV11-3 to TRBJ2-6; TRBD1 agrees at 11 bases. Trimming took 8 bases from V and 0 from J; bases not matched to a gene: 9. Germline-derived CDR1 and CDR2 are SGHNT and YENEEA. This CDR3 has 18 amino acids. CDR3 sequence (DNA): TGTGCCAGCCAAGTCAGGGACAGGGGGAGCTCTGGGGCCAACGTCCTGACTTTC. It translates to CASQVRDRGSSGANVLTF.

CDR3 loop: CASAGGRTPEAFF. CDR3 DNA: TGCGCCAGCGCCGGGGGACGAACGCCTGAAGCTTTCTTT. This chain links TRBV5-1 with TRBJ1-1; D perhaps matches TRBD1 (5 bases). V was shortened by 7 bases and J by 6 bases, with 16 bases between the two germline ends. In germline, CDR1 is SGHRS, CDR2 YFSETQ. The CDR3 consists of 13 residues. Together with reference TRBV5-1 and TRBJ1-1, the CDR3 gives the full variable domain: KAGVTQTPRYLIKTRGQQVTLSCSPISGHRSVSWYQQTPGQGLQFLFEYFSETQRNKGNFPGRFSGRQFSNSRSEMNVSTLELGDSALYLCASAGGRTPEAFFGQGTRLTVV.

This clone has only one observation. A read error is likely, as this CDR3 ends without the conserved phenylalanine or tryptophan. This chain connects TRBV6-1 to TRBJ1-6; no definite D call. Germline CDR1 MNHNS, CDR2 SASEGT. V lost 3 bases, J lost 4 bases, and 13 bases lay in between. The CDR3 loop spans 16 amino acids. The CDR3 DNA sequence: TGTGCCAGCAGTGAGGAGGTGATATCGTATAATTCACCCCTCCACCTT. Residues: CASSEEVISYNSPLHL.

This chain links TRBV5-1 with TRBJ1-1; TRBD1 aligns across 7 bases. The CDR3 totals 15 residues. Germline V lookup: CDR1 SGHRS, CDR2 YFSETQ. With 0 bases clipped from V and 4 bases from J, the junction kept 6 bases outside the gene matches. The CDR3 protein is CASSLEQGLGTEAFF. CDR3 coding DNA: TGCGCCAGCAGCTTGGAACAGGGGCTTGGCACTGAAGCTTTCTTT.